Below are 15 T cell receptor beta chains sequenced from a single sample in a study of blood T cell repertoires in COVID-19. The assay was immunoSEQ multiplex PCR, and TCRdb's table has in-frame clones only and misses some. The sample contains around 35,000 clones, 85% to 95% of which appear only once. The sample taken for sequencing was peripheral blood. The receptors derive from a human donor in a cohort sampled during active COVID-19.

The CDR3 is CSVSLGSSYNEQFF. In nucleotides, the CDR3 is TGCAGCGTTAGTCTAGGGAGCTCCTACAATGAGCAGTTCTTC. The J gene is TRBJ2-1, the V gene TRBV29-1; tentative D call: TRBD2 (5 bases). Germline V gene lookup returns CDR1 SQVTM and CDR2 ANQGSEA. The CDR3 totals 14 residues. V was clipped by 5 bases and J by 0 bases, with 11 bases between them.

This chain joins TRBV24-1 and TRBJ1-2, with 7 bases identical to TRBD1. Germline V gene lookup returns CDR1 KGHDR and CDR2 SFDVKD. The CDR3 totals 14 residues. Unmatched junction bases numbered 1, after V lost 2 bases and J lost 2 bases. The CDR3 is CATSDSTGNYGYTF. For the CDR3, the DNA is TGTGCCACCAGTGATTCGACAGGGAACTATGGCTACACCTTC.

This clone was picked up one time. V usage is TRBV10-3 and J usage is TRBJ2-3; 12 positions match TRBD2. V shed 2 bases and J 6 bases; nucleotides not matched to a gene: 9. The CDR3 contains 17 residues. CDR1 is ENHRY and CDR2 is SYGVKD in the germline V gene. CDR3 sequence: CAISEGLAGGPVDTQYF. CDR3 DNA sequence: TGTGCCATCAGTGAGGGGCTAGCGGGAGGGCCAGTGGATACGCAGTATTTT.

This chain links TRBV5-1 with TRBJ1-1; D may be TRBD1 (6 bases). CDR1 is SGHRS and CDR2 is YFSETQ in the germline V gene. V shed 4 bases and J shed 1 base, with 11 bases lying between them. This CDR3 has 14 residues. The CDR3 bases are TGCGCCAGCAGCAAAGGACAGAGGAACACTGAAGCTTTCTTT. It is translated as CASSKGQRNTEAFF.

CDR3 nucleotide sequence: TGTGCCAGCAGCTTGGGGTGGCAGGATGGCTACACCTTC. This encodes CASSLGWQDGYTF. J is TRBJ1-2 and V is TRBV5-5; no definite D call. The CDR3 contains 13 residues. Germline V gives CDR1 SGHKS, CDR2 YYEKEE (reference sequence). V lost 0 bases and J lost 6, with 9 bases in between.

The V call is TRBV2, the J call TRBJ2-2; D not resolved. There are 15 residues in the CDR3. Germline V gene data show CDR1 as SNHLY and CDR2 as FYNNEI. V shed 5 bases and J shed 2 bases, with 12 bases lying between them. CDR3 nucleotides: TGTGCCAGCAGTTCTAATCGAGCAAACACCGGGGAGCTGTTTTTT. It translates to CASSSNRANTGELFF.

The genes are TRBV18 and TRBJ2-7, with 8 bases that match TRBD1. Unmatched junction bases numbered 10, after V lost 3 bases and J lost 3 bases. CDR3 length: 16 residues. Looked up from germline, CDR1 is KGHSH and CDR2 is LQKENI. CDR3 sequence (DNA): TGTGCCAGCTCACCGGACAGGGCCATAGTGAACTACGAGCAGTACTTC. Amino acid sequence: CASSPDRAIVNYEQYF.

J is TRBJ1-1 and V is TRBV20-1; maybe TRBD1 (6 bases). Per germline, CDR1 DFQATT and CDR2 SNEGSKA (reference sequence). The CDR3 is 13 amino acids. The V gene lost 3 bases and the J gene lost 5 bases, with 13 bases spanning the gap. CDR3 in amino acids: CSASQGKGTEAFF. In DNA form, the CDR3 reads TGCAGTGCTAGTCAGGGGAAGGGAACTGAAGCTTTCTTT.

This clone was picked up one time. This chain links TRBV27 with TRBJ2-1; TRBD1 matches at 8 bases. CDR3 length: 16 amino acids. Germline V gives CDR1 MNHEY, CDR2 SMNVEV (reference sequence). Trimming cost V 2 bases and J 5 bases; bases outside gene matches: 8. CDR3 region: CASSLPLGRGHNEQFF. DNA for the CDR3: TGTGCCAGCAGTTTACCCCTCGGCAGGGGGCACAATGAGCAGTTCTTC.

This CDR3 is CASSQDPGVNTEAFF. In DNA, the CDR3 is TGTGCCAGCAGCCAAGATCCGGGGGTCAACACTGAAGCTTTCTTT. The chain has TRBV4-2 and TRBJ1-1; weak D call: TRBD1 (5 bases). CDR3 length: 15 residues. The germline V and J ends were trimmed by 0 bases and 2 bases, with 10 bases remaining between them. Germline V gene data show CDR1 as LGHNA and CDR2 as YNFKEQ.

This clone was detected once. The chain carries TRBV27 and TRBJ1-1; 9 positions agree with TRBD1. The CDR3 loop spans 19 amino acids. From germline, CDR1 is MNHEY and CDR2 SMNVEV (reference sequence). Trimming removed 8 bases from V and 4 bases from J; junction bases left unmatched: 23. CDR3 residues: CASVTYYRGPAGTVTEAFF. For the CDR3, the DNA is TGTGCCAGCGTTACCTATTACAGGGGGCCGGCGGGGACGGTCACTGAAGCTTTCTTT.

This sequence joins TRBV19 and TRBJ1-1; TRBD1 is a possible D gene (6 bases). The V end was cut by 3 bases, the J end by 1 base, with 9 bases between. This CDR3 region has 14 residues. The germline V gene encodes CDR1 LNHDA and CDR2 SQIVND (reference sequence). CDR3 nucleotide sequence: TGTGCCAGTAGTATCCCAGGGGCGAACACTGAAGCTTTCTTT. Translated, it gives CASSIPGANTEAFF.

The chain links TRBV3-1 (or the pseudogene TRBV3-2) to TRBJ2-7; TRBD1 aligns across 10 bases. CDR1 and CDR2 from the germline V gene are LGHDT and YNNKEL (reference sequence). Germline trimming cut 3 bases from V and 3 bases from J; bases unmatched to any gene: 8. This CDR3 contains 16 residues. CDR3 bases: TGTGCCAGCAGCCAGGAAGACAGGGGGCTAAACTACGAGCAGTACTTC. This gives the protein CASSQEDRGLNYEQYF.

V and J are TRBV29-1 and TRBJ2-3, with 10 nucleotides matching TRBD1. Losses at the gene ends were 6 bases for V and 3 bases for J; bases not matched to a gene: 6. The CDR3 sequence is 14 residues long. Germline loops: CDR1 SQVTM, CDR2 ANQGSEA. CDR3 in amino acids: CSVSTGGATDTQYF. CDR3 DNA sequence: TGCAGCGTCTCGACAGGGGGCGCGACAGATACGCAGTATTTT.

The genes are TRBV4-2 and TRBJ2-2, with 11 positions matching TRBD2. The length of the CDR3 is 18 residues. Germline V lookup: CDR1 LGHNA, CDR2 YNFKEQ. Germline trimming cut 0 bases from V and 5 bases from J; bases unmatched to any gene: 8. CDR3 in amino acids: CASSQDVAGGQRTGELFF. The CDR3 DNA is TGTGCCAGCAGCCAAGATGTAGCGGGAGGGCAAAGGACCGGGGAGCTGTTTTTT.